Given below is one TCR beta chain in context. Its cognate antigen has yet to be identified. Base qualities are missing; no much larger clone stands one base away. The CDR3 regions of human TCRbeta chains were subjected to immunosequencing. Turning to the authors' computational methods: Repertoire TCRs were matched against a reference library of SARS-CoV-2-specific TCRs generated with the MIRA antigen-specificity platform. Breadth was defined as the fraction of unique TCRs that were SARS-CoV-2-associated. Depth was defined as the fraction of total T cells that were SARS-CoV-2-associated. Each spike-specific TCR was assigned to its reactive spike region and to a CD4 or CD8 class using the MIRA data. Log10-transformed breadth and depth values were compared by one-way ANOVA with Sidak's multiple comparisons tests. TCRdb took this table from immuneACCESS and kept in-frame rearrangements with V and J called. Such tables lack part of the clones; where checked against another copy, unresolved V genes explain under half of the gap, and the rest is unexplained. V, J and clone size reflect that table, while D and trimming were determined from the DNA. The sample table holds about 170,000 clones, of which less than 95% were seen once. The ten largest clones represent about 3% of the sample.

This sample stems from a study of T cell responses to AZD1222 COVID-19 vaccine (dated by TCRdb to 2020 to 2023). Notes on the research overall: Because spike-specific TCR depth and breadth did not differ between the two schedules, AZD1222 recipients who got a second dose at roughly 4 weeks were pooled with those who got a second dose at roughly 12 weeks. TCR sequencing covered 230 or so trial participants: 200 to 220 given two doses of AZD1222 and around 25 given two doses of MenACWY control vaccine. Trial participants were enrolled by age into 18-55, 56-69 and 70-plus year subgroups, with around 150, 28 and 57 TCR-sequenced participants respectively.

Results the study describes overall, beyond this receptor: CD4 TCRs associated with the vaccine covered the entire spike protein, and the dominant responses were in regions 160-218 and 743-854. Epitopes outside the regions mutated in the B.1.351 and B.1.1.7 variants were reportedly recognized by nearly half of the unique spike-specific TCRs. After two AZD1222 doses, spike-specific TCR breadth and depth were significantly higher than at day 0 and than in MenACWY recipients. Most participants were white British and females outnumbered males, and the authors suggested that clonal diversity may have been underestimated. The 56-69-year group was small, and its depth increase did not reach significance, likely because of low power. Only 5 to 7 AZD1222 recipients were SARS-CoV-2 seropositive at baseline, limiting conclusions about previously exposed vaccinees. Because no samples from the day 14 peak response were available, repertoires could be characterized only after the peak T cell response.

The time point label, as the study defines it: baseline before first vaccination. Samples from vaccinated people were obtained from the UK trials COV001 and COV002, which included a single-blind randomized controlled phase 2/3 trial of AZD1222 (ChAdOx1 nCoV-19) in healthy adults. Trial participant PBMC samples were collected at day 0 and day 28 after the second dose for TCRbeta chain sequencing. V was cut back by 2 bases and J by 5 bases, leaving a gap of 7 bases between them. The CDR3 runs 12 residues from the cysteine to the phenylalanine. Left in the record is the CDR3 DNA by itself, 36 bases read in frame from the first base. The germline V gene provides CDR1 MNHNS and CDR2 SASEGT.

Here the sequenced sample was peripheral blood, taken on day 0 of AZD1222 vaccination. This receptor was obtained from an adult in good health. Here the chain combines TRBV6-1 and TRBJ2-7, with the D gene not confidently named. The encoded CDR3 is CASSERRDEQYF. The nucleotides are TGTGCCAGCAGTGAAAGAAGGGACGAGCAGTACTTC.